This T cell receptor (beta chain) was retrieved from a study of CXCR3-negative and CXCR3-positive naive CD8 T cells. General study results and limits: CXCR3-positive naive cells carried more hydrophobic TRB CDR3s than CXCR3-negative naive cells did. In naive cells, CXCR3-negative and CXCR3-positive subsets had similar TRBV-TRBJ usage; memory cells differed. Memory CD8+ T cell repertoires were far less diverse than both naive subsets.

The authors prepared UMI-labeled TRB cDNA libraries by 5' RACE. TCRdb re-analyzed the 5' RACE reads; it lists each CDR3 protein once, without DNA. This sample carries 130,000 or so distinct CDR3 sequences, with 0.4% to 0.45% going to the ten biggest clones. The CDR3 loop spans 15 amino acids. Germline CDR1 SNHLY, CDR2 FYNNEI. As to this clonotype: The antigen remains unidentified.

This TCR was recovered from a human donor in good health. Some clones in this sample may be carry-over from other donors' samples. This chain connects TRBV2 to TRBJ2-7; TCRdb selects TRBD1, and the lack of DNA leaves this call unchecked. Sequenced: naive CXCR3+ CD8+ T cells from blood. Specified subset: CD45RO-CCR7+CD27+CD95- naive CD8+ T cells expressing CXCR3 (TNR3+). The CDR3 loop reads CASKGGTGTYYEQYF.